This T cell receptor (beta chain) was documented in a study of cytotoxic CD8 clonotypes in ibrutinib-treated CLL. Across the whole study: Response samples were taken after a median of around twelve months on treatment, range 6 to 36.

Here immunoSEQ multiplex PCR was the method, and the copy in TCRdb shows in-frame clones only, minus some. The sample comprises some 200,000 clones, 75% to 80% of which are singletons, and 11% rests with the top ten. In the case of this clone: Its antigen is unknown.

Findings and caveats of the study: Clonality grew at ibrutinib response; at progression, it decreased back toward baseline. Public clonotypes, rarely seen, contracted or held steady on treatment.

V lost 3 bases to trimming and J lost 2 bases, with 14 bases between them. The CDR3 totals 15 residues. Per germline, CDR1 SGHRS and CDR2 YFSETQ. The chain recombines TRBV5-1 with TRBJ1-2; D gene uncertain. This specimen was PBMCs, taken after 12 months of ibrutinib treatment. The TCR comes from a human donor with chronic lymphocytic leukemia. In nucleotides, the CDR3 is TGCGCCAGCAGCTGGAGGGTCGAGAACAACTATGGCTACACCTTC. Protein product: CASSWRVENNYGYTF.